The rows below give T cell receptor beta chains drawn from one sample of a study of blood T cell repertoires in COVID-19. The table came from immunoSEQ multiplex PCR; TCRdb's copy has only in-frame clones and leaves some out. Of about 100,000 clones listed, about nine tenths are singletons. Sequenced: peripheral blood. The receptors were sampled from a man in his fifties or sixties with active or convalescent COVID-19. CDR3s include the opening cysteine and the closing phenylalanine or tryptophan. The D gene is left open where the match is weak. The size field is filled for only some rows; it gives once, few, many or a size class.

TRBJ2-1 . TRBV29-1 . TGCAGCGTCGCCTCCGAGCGGAGATACAATGAGCAGTTCTTC CSVASERRYNEQFF
TRBJ2-1 . TRBV27 TRBD2 TGTGCCAGTTCAGCGGGAGGCCAATCCTACAATGAGCAGTTCTTC CASSAGGQSYNEQFF
TRBJ2-2 once TRBV28 . TGTGCCAGCACCCTAGGGGTACCCGGGGAGCTGTTTTTT CASTLGVPGELFF
TRBJ2-1 . TRBV18 . TGTGCCAGCTCACTTAACTCGAACAATGAGCAGTTCTTC CASSLNSNNEQFF
TRBJ1-2 . TRBV2 . TGTGCCAGCAGCGGACTAAACTATGGCTACACCTTC CASSGLNYGYTF
TRBJ2-3 once TRBV5-6 TRBD2 TGTGCCAGCAGCTTTTTGACTAGCGGGACTGGCACAGATACGCAGTATTTT CASSFLTSGTGTDTQYF
TRBJ1-1 . TRBV27 TRBD1 TGTGCCAGCAGCCCTCTCACAGGGGTCGCGGGCACTGAAGCTTTCTTT CASSPLTGVAGTEAFF
TRBJ2-2 once TRBV6-5 TRBD2 TGTGCCAGCAGTCTTAGCGGGGCGAACACCGGGGAGCTGTTTTTT CASSLSGANTGELFF
TRBJ1-4 . TRBV7-8 TRBD1 TGTGCCAGCAGCCGATACAGGGGTCGAAATGAAAAACTGTTTTTT CASSRYRGRNEKLFF
TRBJ2-1 . TRBV28 TRBD1 TGTGCCAGCAGTCAGGGACAGGGGGCTCACAATGAGCAGTTCTTC CASSQGQGAHNEQFF
TRBJ2-2 . TRBV7-9 TRBD2 TGTGCCAGCAGCCCGGGACTAGCGGGGACCGGGGAGCTGTTTTTT CASSPGLAGTGELFF
TRBJ2-7 . TRBV18 TRBD2 TGTGCCAGCTCACCGACACTAGCGGGAAACAACGAGCAGTACTTC CASSPTLAGNNEQYF
TRBJ2-7 . TRBV11-2 . TGTGCCAGCAGCTTAAGCATGACAGAAACCTACGAGCAGTACTTC CASSLSMTETYEQYF
TRBJ2-1 . TRBV4-3 . TGCGCCAGCAGCCAGGGGGCGGGCCCCTACAATGAGCAGTTCTTC CASSQGAGPYNEQFF
TRBJ1-2 . TRBV11-2 . TGTGCCAGCAGCTCCTACAGGTGGGACTACACCTTC CASSSYRWDYTF
TRBJ1-1 few TRBV13 . TGTGCCAGCAGCTTAGACGGGGGGAGCACTGAAGCTTTCTTT CASSLDGGSTEAFF
TRBJ2-7 . TRBV7-9 . TGTGCCAGCAGCTTCGGGGGACCGGGCGAGCAGTACTTC CASSFGGPGEQYF
TRBJ2-7 . TRBV6-5 TRBD1 TGTGCCAGCAGGTCCGGGACAGGGTTTGACGAGCAGTACTTC CASRSGTGFDEQYF
TRBJ1-1 . TRBV7-9 . TGTGCCAGCAGCTTACAGGCCGGTGAAGCTTTCTTT CASSLQAGEAFF
TRBJ1-3 . TRBV25-1 . TGTGCCAGCAGTCCTTATAGCGGGTCTGGAAACACCATATATTTT CASSPYSGSGNTIYF
TRBJ1-4 few TRBV7-8 . TGTGCCAGCAGCTCGGGACACGCAACTAATGAAAAACTGTTTTTT CASSSGHATNEKLFF
TRBJ2-7 once TRBV29-1 . TGCAGCGTTGAAGATCGAGCTTTCGAGCAGTACTTC CSVEDRAFEQYF
TRBJ1-2 once TRBV10-3 TRBD1 TGTGCCATCAGTGAGCTTACAGGGGAGAAAGGCTACACCTTC CAISELTGEKGYTF
TRBJ2-7 . TRBV28 . TGTGCCAGCAGTTTTGGCAGGGGTTACGAGCAGTACTTC CASSFGRGYEQYF
TRBJ1-1 . TRBV7-2 . TGTGCCAGCAGCTTAGGGACGGTCTCCCGGGGAGCTTTCTTT CASSLGTVSRGAFF
TRBJ2-5 . TRBV4-1 TRBD2 TGCGCCAGCAGCCAAGCCAGGGAGGGGGAGACCCAGTACTTC CASSQAREGETQYF
TRBJ1-2 . TRBV7-2 TRBD1 TGTGCCAGCAGCTTATCCGGACAGGGTTTATCCTATGGCTACACCTTC CASSLSGQGLSYGYTF
TRBJ2-3 . TRBV4-2 . TGTGCCAGCAGCCAAGGGGAACTAGTGTCAGATACGCAGTATTTT CASSQGELVSDTQYF
TRBJ2-7 . TRBV27 TRBD2 TGTGCCAGCAGTCTTACTAGCGGGAGGTACGAGCAGTACTTC CASSLTSGRYEQYF
TRBJ1-2 . TRBV18 TRBD1 TGTGCCAGCTCACCGGGACAGGGTATTTACTATGGCTACACCTTC CASSPGQGIYYGYTF
TRBJ1-1 . TRBV19 TRBD1 TGTGCCAGTAGTCCTCACAGGGGCGAGAACACTGAAGCTTTCTTT CASSPHRGENTEAFF
TRBJ2-4 . TRBV5-1 TRBD2 TGCGCCAGCAGCTTGCGGTCCCCTGGGGGGGTCCAAAACATTCAGTACTTC CASSLRSPGGVQNIQYF